Below, 13 T cell receptor beta chains from the same sample are listed, as sequenced in a study of T cell changes during pregnancy in multiple sclerosis (dated by TCRdb to 2018 to 2020). Libraries came from the immunoSEQ multiplex PCR assay. This is the immuneACCESS table as TCRdb keeps it, with only in-frame sequences that have V and J called. A part of the clones is gone; compared with another copy, unresolved V genes explain less than half, and the rest is unexplained. The sample contains more than 3,000 clones, around 84% of them found a single time. 16% of the sample lies in the top ten. The specimen was CD8+ T cells from peripheral blood mononuclear cells, collected in the first trimester of pregnancy. Receptor source: a female donor in good health, enrolled as a control in a pregnancy study.

V is TRBV4-2 and J is TRBJ1-2; 7 bases align to TRBD1. V lost 0 bases to trimming and J lost 6 bases; unmatched junction nucleotides: 10. The V gene's germline CDR1 is LGHNA and CDR2 YNFKEQ. CDR3 size: 16 residues. The CDR3 sequence: CASSQDRQGLPDGYTF. CDR3 bases: TGTGCCAGCAGCCAAGATCGACAGGGCCTACCTGATGGCTACACCTTC.

The chain carries TRBV4-1 and TRBJ1-5; D call uncertain. The CDR3 contains 13 residues. The ends were cut back, 4 bases at V and 5 bases at J, with 9 bases in the middle. From germline, CDR1 is MGHRA and CDR2 YSYEKL. The CDR3 reads CASSLWRDQPQHF. CDR3 DNA: TGCGCCAGCAGCCTGTGGAGGGATCAGCCCCAGCATTTT.

The rearrangement uses TRBV6-1 and TRBJ1-6; perhaps TRBD1 as D (5 bases). V was trimmed by 3 bases and J by 8 bases, leaving 8 bases between them. The CDR3 runs 13 residues. Germline CDR1 and CDR2: MNHNS and SASEGT. DNA for the CDR3: TGTGCCAGCAGTGACGGGGGAGATTCACCCCTCCACTTT. Its protein product is CASSDGGDSPLHF.

This clone was seen more than once but under ten times. This rearrangement joins TRBV18 to TRBJ1-5; D might be TRBD1 (5 bases). Trimming removed 3 bases from V and 3 bases from J, with 9 bases in between. Germline CDR1 is KGHSH and CDR2 is LQKENI. The CDR3 runs to 14 residues. CDR3 DNA sequence: TGTGCCAGCTCACCTTTACAGGTCAATCAGCCCCAGCATTTT. This translates into CASSPLQVNQPQHF. The variable domain in full, completed from reference TRBV18 and TRBJ1-5, reads NAGVMQNPRHLVRRRGQEARLRCSPMKGHSHVYWYRQLPEEGLKFMVYLQKENIIDESGMPKERFSAEFPKEGPSILRIQQVVRGDSAAYFCASSPLQVNQPQHFGDGTRLSIL.

This chain uses TRBV10-2 with TRBJ2-7; TRBD2 aligns across 9 bases. Trimming cost V 7 bases and J 3 bases; bases outside gene matches: 7. The CDR3 contains 14 residues. Looked up from germline, CDR1 is WSHSY and CDR2 is SAAADI. CDR3 amino acids: CASIPTSGVYEQYF. The CDR3 nucleotides are TGCGCCAGCATTCCGACTAGCGGCGTCTACGAGCAGTACTTC.

For this clone: Here the CDR3 omits its conserved ending phenylalanine or tryptophan, so a read error is the likely source. The V and J genes are TRBV25-1 and TRBJ1-2, with D tentatively TRBD1 (5 bases). Trimming removed 2 bases at V and 9 bases at J, with 16 bases between. Per germline, CDR1 MGHDK and CDR2 SYGVNS. The CDR3 is 14 amino acids. DNA for the CDR3: TGTGCCAGCAGTGAAGACAGCCTGAGTTCTCGCTACACCGTC. This encodes CASSEDSLSSRYTV.

The chain uses TRBV11-2 and TRBJ2-5; possibly TRBD2 for D (6 bases). The V gene's germline CDR1 is SGHAT and CDR2 FQNNGV. Trimming left V 3 bases short and J 5 bases short, with 16 bases between. The CDR3 sequence is 15 residues long. CDR3 protein: CASSLPGTFVETQYF. In DNA, the CDR3 is TGTGCCAGCAGCTTGCCTGGGACTTTCGTGGAGACCCAGTACTTC.

The chain joins TRBV13 to TRBJ2-7, with 13 bases that match TRBD2. Germline V lookup: CDR1 PRHDT, CDR2 FYEKMQ (reference sequence). The CDR3 sequence is 17 residues long. With V trimmed by 5 bases and J by 6 bases, 13 bases remained unmatched. The CDR3 sequence: CASSPWGLAGTSLEQYF. DNA for the CDR3: TGTGCCAGCAGCCCGTGGGGACTAGCGGGGACCTCCCTCGAGCAGTACTTC.

V gene TRBV29-1 combines with J gene TRBJ2-1, with D tentatively TRBD1 (7 bases). CDR3 size: 14 residues. The germline CDR1 and CDR2 sequences are SQVTM and ANQGSEA. Trimming stripped 4 bases from V and 3 bases from J, with 13 bases between. The CDR3 loop reads CSVGAGGYYNEQFF. For the CDR3, the DNA is TGCAGCGTTGGCGCAGGGGGGTACTACAATGAGCAGTTCTTC.

V gene TRBV4-3 combines with J gene TRBJ1-1; D is unclear. Germline assignment: CDR1 LGHNA and CDR2 YSLEER. The ends were cut back, 2 bases at V and 2 bases at J, with 9 bases in the middle. The CDR3 extends over 14 amino acids. The chain's CDR3 is CASSQTRGNTEAFF. For the CDR3, the DNA is TGCGCCAGCAGCCAAACCCGGGGAAACACTGAAGCTTTCTTT.

V is TRBV5-4 and J is TRBJ2-2, with D possibly TRBD2 on 5 matching bases. Trimming took off 4 bases at V and 4 bases at J, with 20 bases between the two ends. CDR1 is SGHNT and CDR2 is YYREEE in the germline V gene (reference sequence). This CDR3 has 17 amino acids. The CDR3 DNA is TGTGCCAGCAGCCTGAGGTGGGCCGAGGGTGGCACCGGGGAGCTGTTTTTT. This translates into CASSLRWAEGGTGELFF.

The chain combines TRBV10-3 with TRBJ2-3; 7 positions match TRBD2. The germline V gene has CDR1 ENHRY and CDR2 SYGVKD. Trimming at V came to 3 bases and at J to 2 bases, leaving 2 bases not matched to a gene. CDR3 length: 14 amino acids. The DNA of the CDR3 is TGTGCCATCAGTGACAGCGGGGACACAGATACGCAGTATTTT. Residues: CAISDSGDTDTQYF.

The V gene is TRBV7-2, the J gene TRBJ2-1, with 14 bases fitting TRBD2. Germline trimming cut 1 base from V and 5 bases from J; bases unmatched to any gene: 7. The CDR3 contains 18 residues. The germline V gene encodes CDR1 SGHTA and CDR2 FQGNSA. The DNA for the CDR3 is TGTGCCAGCAGCTTAGGGTGGACGGGACTAGCGGGGGACAATGAGCAGTTCTTC. Translated, it gives CASSLGWTGLAGDNEQFF.